The 22 T cell receptor beta chains given below trace back to one sample, sequenced in a study of CDR3 diversity in severe acne. TCRdb re-analysed the PCR reads in MiXCR, keeping a single row per CDR3 protein. The sample holds 97,000 or so distinct CDR3 sequences, more than 45% seen once. Source material: blood. The receptors were gathered from a male donor with acne.

At least ten counts were recorded for this clonotype. The chain is built from TRBV20-1 and TRBJ1-2, with 7 bases fitting TRBD1. CDR3 size: 13 residues. Germline CDR1 reads DFQATT; CDR2 reads SNEGSKA (reference sequence). V lost 2 bases and J lost 8; bases outside the gene matches: 8. The CDR3 bases are TGCAGTGCTAGACAGGGGGAAAGGCTAGGCTACACCTTC. Translating it yields CSARQGERLGYTF.

This chain uses TRBV24-1 with TRBJ1-1; D uncertain. The CDR3 runs to 11 residues. The V and J ends lost 0 bases and 6 bases respectively, with 1 base between them. Germline CDR1 reads KGHDR; CDR2 reads SFDVKD. Written as DNA, the CDR3 is TGTGCCACCAGTGATTTGTCTGAAGCTTTCTTT. Protein: CATSDLSEAFF.

This clonotype was picked up a small number of times. The chain carries TRBV2 and TRBJ1-2; no clear D. V lost 3 bases and J lost 3, with 8 bases in between. Germline values: CDR1 SNHLY, CDR2 FYNNEI. This CDR3 region has 13 residues. The CDR3 region is CASSDGRDYGYTF. CDR3 in DNA: TGTGCCAGCAGTGATGGGAGAGACTATGGCTACACCTTC.

This clonotype was recorded a few times. The chain links TRBV20-1 to TRBJ2-7, with D perhaps matching TRBD2 (5 bases). Germline CDR1 and CDR2: DFQATT and SNEGSKA (reference sequence). CDR3 size: 12 residues. The V gene lost 1 base and the J gene lost 7 bases, with 11 bases spanning the gap. The CDR3 DNA reads as TGCAGTGCTAGAGCTAGCCGGTATGAGCAGTACGTC. Translation: CSARASRYEQYV.

This clonotype was seen repeatedly, ten times or more. The V gene is TRBV9, the J gene TRBJ2-1, with TRBD1 matching 9 bases. The CDR3 sequence is 15 residues long. From germline, CDR1 is SGDLS and CDR2 YYNGEE. V lost 4 bases, J lost 6 bases, and 8 bases stayed unmatched. CDR3 amino acids: CASSLDGQGSNEQFF. DNA of the CDR3: TGTGCCAGCAGCTTAGATGGACAGGGGAGCAATGAGCAGTTCTTC.

On this clonotype: A much bigger clone sits one base away, suggesting this may be a read error. The rearrangement uses TRBV5-1 and TRBJ1-2; no clear D. Germline CDR1 and CDR2: SGHRS and YFSETQ. The CDR3 sequence is 13 residues long. CDR3 residues: CAGSFGQADGYTF. Here the CDR3 DNA reads TGCGCCGGCAGCTTTGGCCAGGCGGATGGCTACACCTTC.

In DNA, the CDR3 is TGTGCCAGCAGTGCCAGTGGGTGGTCATGGGGCTATGGCTACACCTTC. Amino acids: CASSASGWSWGYGYTF. V is TRBV25-1 and J is TRBJ1-2; D ambiguous. The V and J ends lost 4 bases and 4 bases respectively, with 19 bases between them. The CDR3 has 16 amino acids. The V gene's germline CDR1 is MGHDK and CDR2 SYGVNS.

This clonotype has a handful of counts. The chain links TRBV5-1 to TRBJ2-1; D is possibly TRBD2 (6 bases). Trimming stripped 3 bases from V and 0 bases from J, with 13 bases between. The germline CDR1 and CDR2 sequences are SGHRS and YFSETQ. This CDR3 is 16 amino acids long. DNA for the CDR3: TGCGCCAGCAGCTGGTCCGGGACTCACTCCTACAATGAGCAGTTCTTC. This gives the protein CASSWSGTHSYNEQFF.

Points on this clonotype: Mismatch with germline at one junction end may stem from a read error. The chain couples TRBV10-3 to TRBJ2-7; D is perhaps TRBD1 (6 bases). Germline CDR1 and CDR2: ENHRY and SYGVKD. The CDR3 length is 17 residues. The CDR3 nucleotides read TGTGCCAGCAGTCGTACAGGTGTACCGGGACAATCCTACGAGCAGTACTTC. It specifies CASSRTGVPGQSYEQYF.

This clonotype appeared many times. The CDR3 DNA follows: TGCGCCAGCAGCCGCCCTATCGGTAGCGGGAGAGGCCCCTACGAGCAGTACTTC. It codes for CASSRPIGSGRGPYEQYF. The V gene is TRBV4-1, the J gene TRBJ2-7, with TRBD2 identical over 9 bases. V shed 4 bases, J shed 2 bases, and the junction held 15 bases outside the gene matches. The CDR3 has 18 amino acids. Germline values: CDR1 MGHRA, CDR2 YSYEKL.

The chain links TRBV11-2 to TRBJ2-1; unclear D gene. The V end lost 2 bases, the J end lost 6 bases, and 14 bases lay between the germline ends. The germline gives CDR1 SGHAT, CDR2 FQNNGV. CDR3 length: 15 residues. The CDR3 nucleotides are TGTGCCAGCAGCTTAATGCTTGTGGACGGCAATGAGCAGTTCTTC. This codes for CASSLMLVDGNEQFF.

This sequence joins TRBV28 and TRBJ2-2; TRBD2 matches 12 bases. CDR1 MDHEN and CDR2 SYDVKM come from the germline V gene. V was pared by 7 bases and J by 0 bases, with 9 bases of the junction left unmatched. This CDR3 region has 18 residues. The CDR3 is CASMGWTSGIANTGELFF. The CDR3 DNA is TGTGCCAGCATGGGATGGACTAGCGGGATCGCGAACACCGGGGAGCTGTTTTTT.

The chain links TRBV7-9 to TRBJ2-7; 11 bases are a match to TRBD1. CDR3 length equals 13 residues. After removal of 4 bases from V and 9 bases from J, the junction contained 5 bases not matched to a gene. Germline loops: CDR1 SEHNR, CDR2 FQNEAQ (reference sequence). CDR3 sequence: CASSSGQGGVQYF. DNA for the CDR3: TGTGCCAGCAGCTCGGGACAGGGGGGGGTGCAGTACTTC.

The chain combines TRBV2 with TRBJ2-2; D gene uncertain. The CDR3 has 14 residues. Germline V gives CDR1 SNHLY, CDR2 FYNNEI. V was shortened by 7 bases and J by 1 base, with 10 bases between the two germline ends. In DNA form, the CDR3 reads TGTGCCAGCACTTCATCGAAGAACACCGGGGAGCTGTTTTTT. Encoded protein: CASTSSKNTGELFF.

This chain joins TRBV20-1 and TRBJ2-7; TRBD2 matches 12 bases. The junction had 15 bases not matched to a gene; V was cut back by 3 bases and J by 3 bases. The CDR3 contains 18 residues. Germline V gene lookup returns CDR1 DFQATT and CDR2 SNEGSKA (reference sequence). CDR3 residues: CSASDRGPTTSGSYEQYF. DNA for the CDR3: TGCAGTGCTAGCGACAGGGGGCCCACGACTAGCGGGAGCTACGAGCAGTACTTC.

This clonotype is labeled medium-sized (0.01 to 0.1%). The chain carries TRBV10-3 and TRBJ2-1; D possibly corresponds to TRBD1 (5 bases). Germline values: CDR1 ENHRY, CDR2 SYGVKD. This CDR3 comprises 11 residues. Trimming pared 3 bases from V and 14 bases from J, leaving 11 bases between. The CDR3, as DNA: TGTGCCATCAGTGATGGGGCCACAGAGTTCTTC. It is translated as CAISDGATEFF.

The chain combines TRBV15 with TRBJ2-5; 8 nucleotides align to TRBD2. Germline V gene sequence: CDR1 LNHNV, CDR2 YYDKDF (reference sequence). CDR3 length: 23 residues. V lost 3 bases to trimming and J lost 2 bases; unmatched junction nucleotides: 29. This CDR3 is CATSRDLVADTHTSGGPQETQYF. CDR3 bases: TGTGCCACCAGCAGGGACCTAGTCGCCGACACACACACCAGCGGGGGACCGCAAGAGACCCAGTACTTC.

This clonotype was detected ten times or more. The chain couples TRBV2 to TRBJ2-5; no firm D call. Trimming pared 2 bases from V and 4 bases from J, leaving 11 bases between. Germline lookup yields CDR1 SNHLY and CDR2 FYNNEI. There are 14 residues in the CDR3. CDR3 DNA sequence: TGTGCCAGCAGTGAATATAGGGAACCAGAGACCCAGTACTTC. This translates into CASSEYREPETQYF.

In its sample, this clonotype was seen many times. V and J are TRBV4-1 and TRBJ1-2, with D possibly TRBD1 on 5 matching bases. This CDR3 has 14 residues. Between the trimmed V and J ends, which lost 1 base and 7 bases, there was a span of 13 bases. Germline CDR1 and CDR2: MGHRA and YSYEKL. CDR3 DNA: TGCGCCAGCAGCCAAGGGGTCAGGGATCGTGGCTACACCTTC. Its translation: CASSQGVRDRGYTF.

This clonotype was recorded once. The chain couples TRBV7-9 to TRBJ1-2, with no clear D. This CDR3 is built from 14 residues. The V end was cut by 5 bases, the J end by 6 bases, with 16 bases between. Germline-derived CDR1 and CDR2 are SEHNR and FQNEAQ (reference sequence). The CDR3 protein is CASSPKSELDGYTF. The CDR3 DNA sequence: TGTGCCAGCAGCCCCAAGTCCGAGTTAGATGGCTACACCTTC. The full variable domain, its missing parts supplied by reference TRBV7-9 and TRBJ1-2, is DTGVSQNPRHKITKRGQNVTFRCDPISEHNRLYWYRQTLGQGPEFLTYFQNEAQLEKSRLLSDRFSAERPKGSFSTLEIQRTEQGDSAMYLCASSPKSELDGYTFGSGTRLTVV.

The V gene is TRBV30, the J gene TRBJ1-5, with D hard to call. This CDR3 contains 13 residues. The V end was cut by 0 bases, the J end by 4 bases, with 7 bases between. The germline V gene has CDR1 GTSNPN and CDR2 SVGIG (reference sequence). The CDR3 coding sequence is TGTGCCTGGAGTGTGAACAAAAATCAGCCCCAGCATTTT. Amino acids: CAWSVNKNQPQHF.

Remarks on this clonotype: This CDR3 fails to terminate in the conserved phenylalanine or tryptophan, so it likely reflects a read error. The chain is built from TRBV12-3 or TRBV12-4 and TRBJ2-2, with 9 bases fitting TRBD1. Trimming removed 6 bases from V and 5 bases from J; junction bases left unmatched: 7. This CDR3 is built from 15 residues. CDR3 coding DNA: TGTGCCAGCAGGGCCGGGACAGGGTCAACCGGGGAGCTGTTTTTG. Translation gives CASRAGTGSTGELFL.